What follows are 28 T cell receptor beta chains derived from one specimen sequenced in a study of blood T cell repertoires in COVID-19. The protocol was immunoSEQ multiplex PCR, while the TCRdb copy is restricted to in-frame clones and leaves out a portion. The profile shows roughly 130,000 clones, 88% of them singletons. Sequencing input: peripheral blood. Receptors originate from a human donor with COVID-19, enrolled during active disease. The donor label of this sample is uncertain.

The V gene is TRBV7-3, the J gene TRBJ2-2; 11 bases map to TRBD2. Germline CDR1 is SGHTA and CDR2 is FQGTGA. The CDR3 is 18 residues long. Trimming took 4 bases from V and 5 from J; bases not matched to a gene: 12. This chain's CDR3 is CASSSVVLAGGRTGELFF. The CDR3 DNA reads as TGTGCCAGCAGCTCCGTTGTTCTAGCGGGAGGTAGAACCGGGGAGCTGTTTTTT.

This chain connects TRBV18 to TRBJ1-5, with D possibly being TRBD1 (5 bases). From germline, CDR1 is KGHSH and CDR2 LQKENI. The length of the CDR3 is 13 residues. Between the trimmed V and J ends, which lost 6 bases and 4 bases, there was a span of 10 bases. CDR3 sequence reads: CASSRAVNQPQHF. CDR3 in DNA: TGTGCCAGCTCCAGGGCAGTAAATCAGCCCCAGCATTTT.

The rearrangement joins TRBV28 to TRBJ1-2; tentative D call: TRBD1 (6 bases). Looked up from germline, CDR1 is MDHEN and CDR2 is SYDVKM. CDR3 length: 12 residues. V lost 10 bases and J 6 bases, leaving 15 bases between the germline ends. CDR3 sequence (DNA): TGTGCCACTTTCGACAGGAACGATGGCTACACCTTC. This encodes CATFDRNDGYTF.

The chain has TRBV6-6 and TRBJ2-5; D perhaps matches TRBD2 (7 bases). Germline CDR1 MNHNY, CDR2 SVGAGI (reference sequence). The CDR3 runs 16 residues. V lost 6 bases, J lost 2 bases, and 19 bases lay in between. The CDR3 nucleotides are TGTGCCAGCAGAAACCCCAGGGGAGGGGCTCAAGAGACCCAGTACTTC. It yields the protein CASRNPRGGAQETQYF.

This rearrangement joins TRBV2 to TRBJ2-1; a weak D match, TRBD2 (5 bases). In germline, CDR1 is SNHLY, CDR2 FYNNEI. This CDR3 has 13 residues. Trimming removed 4 bases from V and 8 bases from J, with 12 bases in between. The CDR3 loop is CASSGTASHEQFF. The CDR3 region has the DNA TGTGCCAGCAGTGGGACTGCTTCACATGAGCAGTTCTTC.

V is TRBV9 and J is TRBJ2-5; the match to TRBD1 covers 9 bases. Germline lookup yields CDR1 SGDLS and CDR2 YYNGEE. V dropped 0 bases and J dropped 5; count of bases not matched to a gene: 5. This CDR3 contains 15 residues. The CDR3 DNA reads as TGTGCCAGCAGCGTAGTGGGCGGGACAGGGGAGACCCAGTACTTC. Translation gives CASSVVGGTGETQYF.

There are a few counts of this clone. The chain employs TRBV5-1 and TRBJ2-1; D gene unclear. Germline V gene sequence: CDR1 SGHRS, CDR2 YFSETQ. This CDR3 spans 14 amino acids. V lost 7 bases to trimming and J lost 1 base, with 12 bases between them. Here the CDR3 DNA reads TGCGCCAGCCAGAAAGGCAGGTCCTACAATGAGCAGTTCTTC. Residues: CASQKGRSYNEQFF.

This chain links TRBV9 with TRBJ2-3; 10 bases map to TRBD1. There are 17 residues in the CDR3. Germline V gene sequence: CDR1 SGDLS, CDR2 YYNGEE. V lost 4 bases and J lost 3; bases outside the gene matches: 11. The CDR3 nucleotides are TGTGCCAGCAGCCTAGAGGTTGGACAGGGGGTGACAGATACGCAGTATTTT. This codes for CASSLEVGQGVTDTQYF.

The chain uses TRBV10-3 and TRBJ2-1, with TRBD1 matching 12 bases. The J segment lost 8 bases and the V segment lost 6 bases, leaving 5 bases of the junction unmatched. Germline CDR1 is ENHRY and CDR2 is SYGVKD. The CDR3 is 14 residues long. CDR3 nucleotides: TGTGCCATCAGAGCGGGACAGGGGGCCCATGAGCAGTTCTTC. This codes for CAIRAGQGAHEQFF.

This clone is a singleton in its sample. This chain uses TRBV5-6 with TRBJ1-4; 9 nucleotides align to TRBD1. From germline, CDR1 is SGHDT and CDR2 YYEEEE. The CDR3 is made up of 14 amino acids. V gave up 4 bases and J gave up 7 bases; unmatched junction bases: 5. The CDR3 DNA reads TGTGCCAGCAGCGAAACAGGGGGCGGTGAAAAACTGTTTTTT. Amino acid sequence: CASSETGGGEKLFF.

V is TRBV3-1 (or the pseudogene TRBV3-2) and J is TRBJ2-7; D is ambiguous. The V gene's germline CDR1 is LGHDT and CDR2 YNNKEL (reference sequence). Trimming removed 1 base from V and 1 base from J, with 8 bases in between. This CDR3 region has 14 residues. Here the CDR3 reads CASSQGRLSYEQYF. As DNA, the CDR3 is TGTGCCAGCAGCCAAGGGAGACTGTCCTACGAGCAGTACTTC.

V usage is TRBV2 and J usage is TRBJ1-5; 9 nucleotides agree with TRBD1. CDR3 length: 19 residues. V lost 7 bases, J lost 0 bases, and 16 bases stayed unmatched. Germline values: CDR1 SNHLY, CDR2 FYNNEI. In nucleotides, the CDR3 is TGTGCCAGCAAAGGGGTTTGGGACAGGGATTGGGGTAGCAATCAGCCCCAGCATTTT. This gives the protein CASKGVWDRDWGSNQPQHF.

The sample holds one count of this clone. The chain carries TRBV12-5 and TRBJ2-7; perhaps TRBD2 as D (6 bases). The V gene lost 5 bases and the J gene lost 5 bases, with 7 bases spanning the gap. CDR3 length equals 11 residues. Looked up from germline, CDR1 is LGHNT and CDR2 is FRNRAP. The CDR3 loop reads CASGIADEQYF. The CDR3 DNA reads TGTGCTAGTGGTATAGCGGACGAGCAGTACTTC.

This clone occurred a few times. CDR3 nucleotide sequence: TGCGCCAGCAGCTTGGTAGGACAGGGGGCTTCTAATGAAAAACTGTTTTTT. This encodes CASSLVGQGASNEKLFF. The chain employs TRBV5-1 and TRBJ1-4, with TRBD1 matching over 11 bases. CDR3 length equals 17 residues. From germline, CDR1 is SGHRS and CDR2 YFSETQ. V lost 0 bases to trimming and J lost 3 bases; unmatched junction nucleotides: 4.

V usage is TRBV28 and J usage is TRBJ2-2; perhaps TRBD1 as D (5 bases). Deletions cut 2 bases from V and 9 bases from J, with 7 bases between. Germline V CDR1 and CDR2: MDHEN, SYDVKM. The CDR3 sequence is 12 residues long. CDR3 DNA: TGTGCCAGCAGTTTAAAGGGGCGGGAGCTGTTTTTT. Translated, it gives CASSLKGRELFF.

DNA for the CDR3: TGCAGCGTTGAACCGGCTCTAGCGGGGGGCTATGAGCAGTTCTTC. It is translated as CSVEPALAGGYEQFF. The chain is built from TRBV29-1 and TRBJ2-1; 11 bases align to TRBD2. In germline, CDR1 is SQVTM, CDR2 ANQGSEA. V was clipped by 2 bases and J by 8 bases; unmatched bases: 8. This CDR3 region has 15 residues.

The CDR3 bases are TGTGCCAGCAGTAGACAGGGGACCACTGAAGCTTTCTTT. Amino acid sequence: CASSRQGTTEAFF. This chain connects TRBV12-3 or TRBV12-4 to TRBJ1-1, with 8 bases that match TRBD1. This CDR3 has 13 residues. V was pared by 5 bases and J by 4 bases, with 3 bases of the junction left unmatched.

The chain links TRBV28 to TRBJ1-2, with D possibly TRBD1 on 5 matching bases. V was trimmed by 7 bases and J by 2 bases, leaving 11 bases between them. The CDR3 consists of 13 residues. CDR1 MDHEN and CDR2 SYDVKM come from the germline V gene. The CDR3 loop reads CASTADRNYGYTF. The CDR3 nucleotides are TGTGCCAGCACCGCCGACAGAAACTATGGCTACACCTTC.

This clone was found a few times. The genes are TRBV19 and TRBJ2-1, with D hard to call. V gave up 3 bases and J gave up 8 bases, with 20 bases separating them. The germline gives CDR1 LNHDA, CDR2 SQIVND (reference sequence). The CDR3 is made up of 16 amino acids. CDR3 in amino acids: CASSMRPRPVIDEQFF. DNA for the CDR3: TGTGCCAGTAGTATGAGACCTAGGCCGGTCATCGATGAGCAGTTCTTC.

V gene TRBV5-1 combines with J gene TRBJ2-3; the D gene is possibly TRBD1 (6 bases). The germline CDR1 and CDR2 sequences are SGHRS and YFSETQ. V was shortened by 0 bases and J by 2 bases, with 13 bases between the two germline ends. This CDR3 is built from 16 residues. The CDR3 sequence: CASSLEGDPNTDTQYF. CDR3 coding DNA: TGCGCCAGCAGCTTGGAGGGGGACCCGAACACAGATACGCAGTATTTT.

The rearrangement links TRBV28 to TRBJ1-3; D unresolved. The germline V gene has CDR1 MDHEN and CDR2 SYDVKM. The CDR3 spans 14 residues. V lost 8 bases, J lost 4 bases, and 15 bases lay in between. The CDR3 sequence: CASCIAGLGNTIYF. CDR3 nucleotides: TGTGCCAGCTGCATCGCGGGTCTCGGAAACACCATATATTTT.

This clone was seen a handful of times. The rearrangement links TRBV9 to TRBJ1-3, with D uncertain. Germline CDR1 reads SGDLS; CDR2 reads YYNGEE. V shed 0 bases and J shed 2 bases, with 18 bases lying between them. This CDR3 is 18 amino acids long. CDR3 amino acids: CASSVVADRGSPGNTIYF. The DNA of the CDR3 is TGTGCCAGCAGCGTAGTAGCCGATAGAGGGTCCCCTGGAAACACCATATATTTT. The whole variable domain, filled in from reference TRBV9 and TRBJ1-3, reads DSGVTQTPKHLITATGQRVTLRCSPRSGDLSVYWYQQSLDQGLQFLIQYYNGEERAKGNILERFSAQQFPDLHSELNLSSLELGDSALYFCASSVVADRGSPGNTIYFGEGSWLTVV.

The chain joins TRBV28 to TRBJ2-7; TRBD1 might be the D (5 bases). This CDR3 region has 12 residues. V was trimmed by 8 bases and J by 5 bases, leaving 13 bases between them. Germline CDR1 and CDR2: MDHEN and SYDVKM. The CDR3 loop is CASWVREHEQYF. DNA of the CDR3: TGTGCCAGCTGGGTCAGGGAACACGAGCAGTACTTC.

The chain carries TRBV23-1 and TRBJ2-5, with D tentatively TRBD1 (6 bases). TRBV23-1 is flagged as an ORF with uncertain function. This CDR3 spans 15 amino acids. With 4 bases removed from V and 5 bases from J, the gap between germline ends came to 17 bases. CDR3 loop: CASSRQQGPPETQYF. The CDR3 bases are TGCGCCAGCAGTCGCCAACAGGGCCCCCCGGAGACCCAGTACTTC.

The chain employs TRBV11-2 and TRBJ2-5, with 8 bases aligning to TRBD2. The CDR3 runs 13 residues. Germline V gives CDR1 SGHAT, CDR2 FQNNGV. V trimming: 3 bases; J trimming: 4 bases; junction bases outside the gene matches: 1. CDR3 sequence: CASSLGLGETQYF. CDR3 sequence (DNA): TGTGCCAGCAGCTTGGGACTAGGAGAGACCCAGTACTTC.

Comments on this clone: Distinct nucleotide sequences in the sample also encode this CDR3. The chain carries TRBV6-5 and TRBJ1-2, with 9 positions matching TRBD1. Trimming removed 5 bases from V and 3 bases from J; junction bases left unmatched: 1. Per the germline V gene, CDR1 is MNHEY and CDR2 is SVGAGI. The CDR3 runs 13 residues. In DNA, the CDR3 is TGTGCCAGCAGTAGGGACAGGGACTATGGCTACACCTTC. Amino acid sequence: CASSRDRDYGYTF.

The chain is built from TRBV25-1 and TRBJ2-7, with D perhaps TRBD2 (6 bases). This CDR3 contains 14 residues. Germline V gene lookup returns CDR1 MGHDK and CDR2 SYGVNS. The ends were cut back, 3 bases at V and 3 bases at J, with 12 bases in the middle. The CDR3 is CASSDGTGFYEQYF. The CDR3 region has the DNA TGTGCCAGCAGTGACGGGACTGGGTTCTACGAGCAGTACTTC.

This clone appeared a single time. V gene TRBV19 combines with J gene TRBJ2-3; 11 nucleotides agree with TRBD1. The CDR3 totals 16 residues. Trimming removed 4 bases from V and 3 bases from J; junction bases left unmatched: 6. Germline CDR1 reads LNHDA; CDR2 reads SQIVND (reference sequence). The CDR3 sequence: CASSRTGGMETDTQYF. DNA of the CDR3: TGTGCCAGTAGTAGGACAGGGGGCATGGAGACAGATACGCAGTATTTT. Using reference TRBV19 and TRBJ2-3 for the parts outside the CDR3, the full variable domain is DGGITQSPKYLFRKEGQNVTLSCEQNLNHDAMYWYRQDPGQGLRLIYYSQIVNDFQKGDIAEGYSVSREKKESFPLTVTSAQKNPTAFYLCASSRTGGMETDTQYFGPGTRLTVL.